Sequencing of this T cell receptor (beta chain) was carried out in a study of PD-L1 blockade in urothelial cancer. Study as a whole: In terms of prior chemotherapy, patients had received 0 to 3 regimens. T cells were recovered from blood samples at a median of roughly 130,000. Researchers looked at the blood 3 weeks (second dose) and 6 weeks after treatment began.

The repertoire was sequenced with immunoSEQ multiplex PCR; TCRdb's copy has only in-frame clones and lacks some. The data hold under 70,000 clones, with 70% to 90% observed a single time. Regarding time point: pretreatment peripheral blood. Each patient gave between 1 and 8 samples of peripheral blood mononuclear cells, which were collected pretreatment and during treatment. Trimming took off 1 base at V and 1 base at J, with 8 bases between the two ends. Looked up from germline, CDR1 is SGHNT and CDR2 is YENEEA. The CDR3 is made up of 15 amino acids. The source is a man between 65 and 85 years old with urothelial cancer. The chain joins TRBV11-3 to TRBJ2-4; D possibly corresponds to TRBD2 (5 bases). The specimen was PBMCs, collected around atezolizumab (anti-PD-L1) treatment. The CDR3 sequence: CASSLVSSAKNIQYF. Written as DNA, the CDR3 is TGTGCCAGCAGCTTAGTCTCTAGCGCCAAAAACATTCAGTACTTC.